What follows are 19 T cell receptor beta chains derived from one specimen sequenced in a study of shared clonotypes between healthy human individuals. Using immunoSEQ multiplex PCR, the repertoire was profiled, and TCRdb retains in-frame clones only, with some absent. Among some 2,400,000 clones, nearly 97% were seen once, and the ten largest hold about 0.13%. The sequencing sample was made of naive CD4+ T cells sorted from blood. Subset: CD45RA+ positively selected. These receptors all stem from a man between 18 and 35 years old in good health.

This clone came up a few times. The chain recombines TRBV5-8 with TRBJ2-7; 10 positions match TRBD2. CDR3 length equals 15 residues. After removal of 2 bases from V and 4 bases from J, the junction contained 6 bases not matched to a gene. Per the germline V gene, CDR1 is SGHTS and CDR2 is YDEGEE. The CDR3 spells CASSFRLAGAYEQYF. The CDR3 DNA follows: TGTGCCAGCAGCTTCAGGCTAGCGGGAGCGTACGAGCAGTACTTC.

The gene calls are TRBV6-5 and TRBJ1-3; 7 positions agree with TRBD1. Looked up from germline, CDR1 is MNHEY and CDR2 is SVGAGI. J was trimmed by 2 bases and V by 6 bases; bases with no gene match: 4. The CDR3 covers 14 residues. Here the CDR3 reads CASRSTGPGNTIYF. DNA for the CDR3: TGTGCCAGCAGATCGACAGGGCCTGGAAACACCATATATTTT.

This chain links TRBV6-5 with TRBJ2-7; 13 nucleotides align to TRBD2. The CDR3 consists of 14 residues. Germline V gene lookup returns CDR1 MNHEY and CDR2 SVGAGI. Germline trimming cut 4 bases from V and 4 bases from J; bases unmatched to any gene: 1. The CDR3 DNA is TGTGCCAGCAGTTCGGGACTAGCGGGATACGAGCAGTACTTC. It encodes CASSSGLAGYEQYF.

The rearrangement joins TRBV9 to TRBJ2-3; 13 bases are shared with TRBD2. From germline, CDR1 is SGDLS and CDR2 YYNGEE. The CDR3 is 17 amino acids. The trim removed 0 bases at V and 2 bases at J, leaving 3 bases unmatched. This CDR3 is CASSVAGLAGYTDTQYF. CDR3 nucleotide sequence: TGTGCCAGCAGCGTAGCGGGACTAGCGGGGTACACAGATACGCAGTATTTT.

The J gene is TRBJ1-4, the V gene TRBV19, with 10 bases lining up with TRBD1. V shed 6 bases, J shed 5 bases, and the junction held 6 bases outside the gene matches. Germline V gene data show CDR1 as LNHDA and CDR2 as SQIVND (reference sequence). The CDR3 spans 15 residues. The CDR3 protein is CASRVGDRGNEKLFF. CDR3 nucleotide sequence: TGTGCCAGTAGGGTTGGGGACAGGGGAAATGAAAAACTGTTTTTT.

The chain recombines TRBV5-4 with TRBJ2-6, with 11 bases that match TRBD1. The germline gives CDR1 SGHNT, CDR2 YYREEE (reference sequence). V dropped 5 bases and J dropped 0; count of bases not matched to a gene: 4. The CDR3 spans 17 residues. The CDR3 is CASSPGTGGSGANVLTF. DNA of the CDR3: TGTGCCAGCAGTCCCGGGACAGGGGGCTCTGGGGCCAACGTCCTGACTTTC.

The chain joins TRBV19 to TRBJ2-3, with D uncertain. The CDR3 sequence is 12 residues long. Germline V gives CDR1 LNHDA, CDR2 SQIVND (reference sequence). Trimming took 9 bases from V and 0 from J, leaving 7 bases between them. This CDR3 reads CASAGSTDTQYF. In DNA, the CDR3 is TGTGCCAGCGCAGGTAGCACAGATACGCAGTATTTT.

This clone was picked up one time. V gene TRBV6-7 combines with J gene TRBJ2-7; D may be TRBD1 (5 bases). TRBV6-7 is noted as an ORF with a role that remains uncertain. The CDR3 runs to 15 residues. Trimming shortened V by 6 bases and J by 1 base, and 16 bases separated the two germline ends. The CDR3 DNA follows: TGTGCCAGCAGGGAGACAGAAATTAATTCCTACGAGCAGTACTTC. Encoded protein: CASRETEINSYEQYF.

The CDR3 loop reads CASSHPRLSRYGYTF. CDR3 nucleotide sequence: TGTGCCAGTAGCCATCCCAGGTTGAGCCGGTATGGCTACACCTTC. The chain uses TRBV19 and TRBJ1-2; D is ambiguous. The CDR3 extends over 15 amino acids. V shed 6 bases and J shed 5 bases, with 19 bases lying between them. Germline values: CDR1 LNHDA, CDR2 SQIVND (reference sequence).

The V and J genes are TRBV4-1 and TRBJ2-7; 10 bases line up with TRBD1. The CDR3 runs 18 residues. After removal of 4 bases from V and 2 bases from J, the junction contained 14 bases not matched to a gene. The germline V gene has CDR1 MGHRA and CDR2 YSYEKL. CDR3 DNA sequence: TGCGCCAGCAGCCTTCATTGGCCGGGACAGGGGTTTCCCTACGAGCAGTACTTC. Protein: CASSLHWPGQGFPYEQYF.

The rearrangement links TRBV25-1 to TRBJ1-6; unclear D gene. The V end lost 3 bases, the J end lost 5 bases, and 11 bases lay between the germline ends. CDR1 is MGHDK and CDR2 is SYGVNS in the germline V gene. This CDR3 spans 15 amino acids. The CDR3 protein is CASSDGQRNNSPLHF. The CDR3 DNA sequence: TGTGCCAGCAGTGACGGGCAGAGGAATAATTCACCCCTCCACTTT.

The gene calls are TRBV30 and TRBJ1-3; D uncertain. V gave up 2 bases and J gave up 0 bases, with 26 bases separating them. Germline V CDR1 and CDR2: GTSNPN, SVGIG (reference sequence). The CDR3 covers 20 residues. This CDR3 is CAWSKWDSVRLPRSGNTIYF. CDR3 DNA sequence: TGTGCCTGGAGTAAGTGGGATTCAGTTAGGCTCCCCCGCTCTGGAAACACCATATATTTT.

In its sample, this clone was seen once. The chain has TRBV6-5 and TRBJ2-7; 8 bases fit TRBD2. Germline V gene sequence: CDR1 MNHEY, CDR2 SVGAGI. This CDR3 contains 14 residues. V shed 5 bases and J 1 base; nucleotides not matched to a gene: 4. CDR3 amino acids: CASSPGGGSYEQYF. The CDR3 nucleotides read TGTGCCAGCAGTCCCGGGGGGGGATCCTACGAGCAGTACTTC.

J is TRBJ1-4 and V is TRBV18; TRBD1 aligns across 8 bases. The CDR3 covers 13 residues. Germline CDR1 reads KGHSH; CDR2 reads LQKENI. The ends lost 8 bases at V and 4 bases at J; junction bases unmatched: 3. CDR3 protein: CASGTGLNEKLFF. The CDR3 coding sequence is TGTGCCAGCGGGACAGGCCTTAATGAAAAACTGTTTTTT. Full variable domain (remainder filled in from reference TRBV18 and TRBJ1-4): NAGVMQNPRHLVRRRGQEARLRCSPMKGHSHVYWYRQLPEEGLKFMVYLQKENIIDESGMPKERFSAEFPKEGPSILRIQQVVRGDSAAYFCASGTGLNEKLFFGSGTQLSVL.

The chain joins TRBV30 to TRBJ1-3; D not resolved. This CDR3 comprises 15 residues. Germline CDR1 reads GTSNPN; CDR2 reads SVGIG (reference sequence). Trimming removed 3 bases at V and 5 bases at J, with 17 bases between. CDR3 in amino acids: CAWSESSPLRNTIYF. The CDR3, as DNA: TGTGCCTGGAGCGAGTCCTCCCCTCTCCGAAACACCATATATTTT.

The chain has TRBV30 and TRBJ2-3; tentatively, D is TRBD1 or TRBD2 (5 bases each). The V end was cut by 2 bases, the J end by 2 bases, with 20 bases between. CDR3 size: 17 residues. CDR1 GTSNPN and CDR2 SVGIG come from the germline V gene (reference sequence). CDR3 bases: TGTGCCTGGAGTAGAGGGGAGTATGGAGAGGACACAGATACGCAGTATTTT. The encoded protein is CAWSRGEYGEDTDTQYF.

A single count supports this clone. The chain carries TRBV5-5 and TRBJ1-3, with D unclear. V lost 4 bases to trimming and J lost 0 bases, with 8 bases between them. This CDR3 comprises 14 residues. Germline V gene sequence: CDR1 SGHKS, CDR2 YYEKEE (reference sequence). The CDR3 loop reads CASSAGYSGNTIYF. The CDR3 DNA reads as TGTGCCAGCAGCGCCGGATACTCTGGAAACACCATATATTTT.

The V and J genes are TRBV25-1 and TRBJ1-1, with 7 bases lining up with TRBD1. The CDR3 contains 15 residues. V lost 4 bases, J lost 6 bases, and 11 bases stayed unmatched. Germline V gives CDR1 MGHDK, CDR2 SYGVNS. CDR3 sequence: CASSGDRAFGAEAFF. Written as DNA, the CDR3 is TGTGCCAGCAGTGGCGACAGGGCTTTTGGCGCTGAAGCTTTCTTT.

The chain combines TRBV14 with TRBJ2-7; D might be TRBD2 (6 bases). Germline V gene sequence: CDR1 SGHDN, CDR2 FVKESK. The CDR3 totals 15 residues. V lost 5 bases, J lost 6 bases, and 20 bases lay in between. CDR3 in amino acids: CASSAFSPSAGEQYF. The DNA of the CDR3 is TGTGCCAGCAGCGCATTTAGTCCATCAGCGGGCGAGCAGTACTTC.